The TCR beta chain described here comes from a study of blood T cell repertoires in COVID-19. Study-wide context: The United States, Italy and Spain provided the acute and convalescent COVID-19 samples. T cells, B-cell-depleted T cells, or PBMCs provided the cDNA or gDNA that served as material.

Generated by immunoSEQ multiplex PCR, the TCRdb table keeps only in-frame clones and is missing some. The profile shows 40,000 to 60,000 clones, about 88% of them singletons. V lost 7 bases and J lost 4, with 23 bases in between. CDR1 is SNHLY, CDR2 FYNNEI, per germline. This CDR3 has 17 residues. The genes are TRBV2 and TRBJ1-3; perhaps TRBD1 as D (5 bases). Sample: peripheral blood. The clonotype originates from a man aged 45 to 65 with active COVID-19. CDR3 amino acids: CASNQRRPGSGGNTIYF. The CDR3, as DNA: TGTGCCAGCAACCAGAGAAGGCCAGGGTCGGGCGGAAACACCATATATTTT.